This T cell receptor (beta chain) was recovered during a study of T cell repertoires in cytomegalovirus infection. Per germline, CDR1 SEHNR and CDR2 FQNEAQ (reference sequence). CDR3 length equals 15 residues. Trimming removed 5 bases at V and 1 base at J, with 15 bases between. TCRdb passed the reads through MiXCR, listing each CDR3 protein once. The table records some 240,000 distinct CDR3 sequences, more than 15% of them present only once. This receptor was identified in a human donor in good health (CMV status not recorded). Some clones in this sample may be carry-over from other donors' samples. The sequencing sample was made of CD8+ T cells from PBMCs. The V gene is TRBV7-9, the J gene TRBJ2-7; D gene unclear. The CDR3 DNA is TGTGCCAGCAGCCTAACAGAAAAGCATTCCTACGAGCAGTACTTC. Translation gives CASSLTEKHSYEQYF. The variable domain in full, with the rest retrieved from reference TRBV7-9 and TRBJ2-7, is DTGVSQNPRHKITKRGQNVTFRCDPISEHNRLYWYRQTLGQGPEFLTYFQNEAQLEKSRLLSDRFSAERPKGSFSTLEIQRTEQGDSAMYLCASSLTEKHSYEQYFGPGTRLTVT.